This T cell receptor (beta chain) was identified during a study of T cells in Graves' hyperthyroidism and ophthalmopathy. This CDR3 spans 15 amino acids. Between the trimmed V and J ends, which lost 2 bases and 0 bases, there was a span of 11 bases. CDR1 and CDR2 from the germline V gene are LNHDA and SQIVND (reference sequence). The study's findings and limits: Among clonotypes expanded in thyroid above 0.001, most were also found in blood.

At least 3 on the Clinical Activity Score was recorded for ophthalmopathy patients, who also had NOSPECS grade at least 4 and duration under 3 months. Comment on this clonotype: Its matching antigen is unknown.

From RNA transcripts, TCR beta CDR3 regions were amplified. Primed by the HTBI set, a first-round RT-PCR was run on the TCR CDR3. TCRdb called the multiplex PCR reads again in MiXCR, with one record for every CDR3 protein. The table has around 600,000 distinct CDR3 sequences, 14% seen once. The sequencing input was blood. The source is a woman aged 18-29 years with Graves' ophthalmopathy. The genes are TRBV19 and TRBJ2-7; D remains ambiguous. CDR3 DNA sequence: TGTGCCAGTAGTATATTGGCGTCGAGCTCCTACGAGCAGTACTTC. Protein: CASSILASSSYEQYF.